These 4 T cell receptor beta chains were sequenced from one sample in a study of T-cell reconstitution after alpha-beta-depleted transplantation in children. The TCRbeta library was prepared with unique molecular identifiers. TCRdb recomputed calls from the PCR reads with MiXCR, one row per CDR3 protein. The table records just over 950,000 distinct CDR3 sequences, 25% to 35% of them present only once. Sequencing was performed on PBMCs, mostly from graft donor cells, taken 360 days after TCRalphabeta/CD19-depleted stem cell transplant. The receptors shown here come from a boy in the first two years of life who had a stem cell transplant for SCID, so the T cells may come from the graft donor.

The chain is built from TRBV12-3 or TRBV12-4 and TRBJ2-2; no reliable D call. CDR3 length equals 13 residues. Trimming removed 3 bases at V and 6 bases at J, with 8 bases between. DNA of the CDR3: TGTGCCAGCAGTTTCGACGTAGCCGGGGAGCTGTTTTTT. Its protein is CASSFDVAGELFF.

This clonotype was detected ten times or more. The chain couples TRBV5-1 to TRBJ1-6, with D possibly TRBD1 on 6 matching bases. CDR1 is SGHRS, CDR2 YFSETQ, per germline. V was trimmed by 0 bases and J by 3 bases, leaving 10 bases between them. The CDR3 spans 16 residues. CDR3 residues: CASSLGQDNYNSPLHF. Written as DNA, the CDR3 is TGCGCCAGCAGCTTGGGACAGGACAACTATAATTCACCCCTCCACTTT. Full variable domain (outside the CDR3, taken from reference TRBV5-1 and TRBJ1-6): KAGVTQTPRYLIKTRGQQVTLSCSPISGHRSVSWYQQTPGQGLQFLFEYFSETQRNKGNFPGRFSGRQFSNSRSEMNVSTLELGDSALYLCASSLGQDNYNSPLHFGNGTRLTVT.

The rearrangement uses TRBV12-3 or TRBV12-4 and TRBJ2-7, with D perhaps matching TRBD2 (5 bases). The CDR3 is made up of 17 amino acids. The germline V and J ends were trimmed by 2 bases and 2 bases, with 19 bases remaining between them. The CDR3 protein is CASSLIGSNRGAYEQYF. DNA for the CDR3: TGTGCCAGCAGTTTAATAGGTTCTAACCGGGGTGCCTACGAGCAGTACTTC.

V is TRBV6-5 and J is TRBJ1-1; 10 bases fit TRBD1. Germline V gene sequence: CDR1 MNHEY, CDR2 SVGAGI. The CDR3 covers 16 residues. V trimming: 4 bases; J trimming: 6 bases; junction bases outside the gene matches: 11. DNA for the CDR3: TGTGCCAGCAGTTCCAAGGGGGACAGGGGAGCGCCTGAAGCTTTCTTT. It specifies CASSSKGDRGAPEAFF.